Shown below are 22 T cell receptor beta chains from a single sample sequenced in a study of CD8+CD57+ T cells in acquired aplastic anemia. Genomic DNA served as template for TCR beta VDJ and CDR3 profiling. TCRdb used MiXCR to reprocess the reads, holding one entry per CDR3 protein. The top ten clones hold about 45% of a sample with under 200,000 distinct CDR3 sequences, over 60% of them seen once. The sequenced sample was sorted CD4+, CD8+, or CD8+CD57+ T cells (not recorded which) from PBMCs. The receptors shown here come from a human donor with severe aplastic anemia or a healthy control (not recorded which).

The sample holds a few counts of this clonotype. The V call is TRBV19, the J call TRBJ1-5, with a possible D match to TRBD1 (5 bases). CDR1 is LNHDA and CDR2 is SQIVND in the germline V gene (reference sequence). V was cut by 7 bases and J by 3 bases, with 19 bases left in between. CDR3 length: 16 amino acids. The CDR3 DNA reads as TGTGCCAGTACCAGAGGAGGGGCTTTTGACAATCAGCCCCAGCATTTT. As protein: CASTRGGAFDNQPQHF.

The V and J genes are TRBV24-1 and TRBJ1-2; D not certain. The germline V gene encodes CDR1 KGHDR and CDR2 SFDVKD. The V end lost 0 bases, the J end lost 8 bases, and 3 bases lay between the germline ends. The CDR3 loop spans 11 amino acids. The CDR3 nucleotides are TGTGCCACCAGTGATTTGGGGGGCTACACCTTC. This translates into CATSDLGGYTF.

This clonotype was counted a few times. The chain joins TRBV20-1 to TRBJ1-4; D perhaps matches TRBD1 (5 bases). Trimming pared 3 bases from V and 5 bases from J, leaving 13 bases between. The CDR3 covers 14 residues. Germline V gives CDR1 DFQATT, CDR2 SNEGSKA (reference sequence). Here the CDR3 reads CSASDSGRNEKLFF. In DNA form, the CDR3 reads TGCAGTGCTAGCGACAGCGGACGAAATGAAAAACTGTTTTTT.

This clonotype was counted at least ten times. The V gene is TRBV5-6, the J gene TRBJ1-1; D is undetermined. There are 13 residues in the CDR3. Trimming removed 0 bases from V and 7 bases from J, with 10 bases in between. CDR1 is SGHDT and CDR2 is YYEEEE in the germline V gene. DNA for the CDR3: TGTGCCAGCAGCTTGGCGCTCGAGGGTGAAGCTTTCTTT. It translates to CASSLALEGEAFF.

The chain links TRBV25-1 to TRBJ1-3; D is uncertain. The CDR3 is made up of 14 amino acids. Germline loops: CDR1 MGHDK, CDR2 SYGVNS. Trimming shortened V by 4 bases and J by 5 bases, and 12 bases separated the two germline ends. The CDR3 DNA reads TGTGCCAGCAGTGGTGACATAAATCGAAACACCATATATTTT. Translated, it gives CASSGDINRNTIYF.

A note on this clonotype: Relative to the germline gene, one junction end is altered; a read error may explain this. The chain has TRBV7-7 and TRBJ2-7; D gene uncertain. Germline lookup yields CDR1 SSHAT and CDR2 FNYEAQ (reference sequence). The CDR3 sequence is 11 residues long. For the CDR3, the DNA is TGTGCTAGCAGGAGTAAGAACGAGCAGTACTTC. Protein sequence: CASRSKNEQYF.

This clonotype appeared a few times. Germline is not matched at one junction end, which may reflect a read error. This chain connects TRBV5-1 to TRBJ1-2, with 8 bases aligning to TRBD1. CDR1 is SGHRS, CDR2 YFSETQ, per germline. The CDR3 runs to 15 residues. The CDR3 region is CASSLPGQGLYGYTF. In DNA form, the CDR3 reads TGTGCCAGCAGCCTTCCCGGACAGGGACTCTATGGCTACACCTTC.

This clonotype is a singleton in its sample. The CDR3 sequence: CSAQAGQGYEQYF. In DNA, the CDR3 is TGCAGTGCTCAGGCGGGACAGGGCTACGAGCAGTACTTC. The chain combines TRBV20-1 with TRBJ2-7; 9 bases map to TRBD1. The germline CDR1 and CDR2 sequences are DFQATT and SNEGSKA (reference sequence). The CDR3 runs to 13 residues. V gave up 5 bases and J gave up 3 bases; unmatched junction bases: 5.

The CDR3 region is CSVEVWQGGGGYTF. CDR3 sequence (DNA): TGCAGCGTTGAGGTCTGGCAGGGAGGAGGTGGCTACACCTTC. The chain uses TRBV29-1 and TRBJ1-2, with D perhaps matching TRBD1 (5 bases). CDR3 length: 14 amino acids. The germline V gene has CDR1 SQVTM and CDR2 ANQGSEA. V was cut by 3 bases and J by 7 bases, with 18 bases left in between.

This clonotype has just a few counts. The J gene is TRBJ2-1, the V gene TRBV7-2; D call uncertain. The V gene lost 3 bases and the J gene lost 9 bases, with 12 bases spanning the gap. This CDR3 is built from 13 residues. Germline V gene sequence: CDR1 SGHTA, CDR2 FQGNSA. This CDR3 reads CASSFTTVGEQFF. The DNA for the CDR3 is TGTGCCAGCAGCTTCACAACTGTTGGTGAGCAGTTCTTC.

The V and J genes are TRBV12-3 or TRBV12-4 and TRBJ2-3, with TRBD2 identical over 7 bases. Trimming at V came to 4 bases and at J to 2 bases, leaving 6 bases not matched to a gene. There are 15 residues in the CDR3. CDR3 DNA sequence: TGTGCCAGCAGTTGGGTAGCGGGCCTCACAGATACGCAGTATTTT. Translated: CASSWVAGLTDTQYF.

This chain uses TRBV7-2 with TRBJ1-2; D might be TRBD1 (5 bases). Germline loops: CDR1 SGHTA, CDR2 FQGNSA. Trimming shortened V by 1 base and J by 6 bases, and 15 bases separated the two germline ends. The CDR3 contains 15 residues. CDR3 bases: TGTGCCAGCAGCTTAGTAACAGGTAGAGAAGATGGCTACACCTTC. This gives the protein CASSLVTGREDGYTF. Full variable domain (remainder filled in from reference TRBV7-2 and TRBJ1-2): GAGVSQSPSNKVTEKGKDVELRCDPISGHTALYWYRQSLGQGLEFLIYFQGNSAPDKSGLPSDRFSAERTGGSVSTLTIQRTQQEDSAVYLCASSLVTGREDGYTFGSGTRLTVV.

This clonotype was found a few times. One junction end disagrees with the germline gene, perhaps due to a read error. The chain uses TRBV5-1 and TRBJ1-1; D call uncertain. The CDR3 covers 13 residues. Germline loops: CDR1 SGHRS, CDR2 YFSETQ. The CDR3 loop is CASSLGLNTEAFF. The CDR3 DNA reads as TGTGCCAGCAGCCTAGGACTAAACACTGAAGCTTTCTTT.

The V gene is TRBV19, the J gene TRBJ1-1, with D hard to call. This CDR3 contains 12 residues. V was cut by 4 bases and J by 1 base, with 4 bases left in between. Germline CDR1 and CDR2: LNHDA and SQIVND (reference sequence). In DNA, the CDR3 is TGTGCCAGTAGTAAAAAGAACACTGAAGCTTTCTTT. The encoded protein is CASSKKNTEAFF. The whole variable domain, remainder taken from reference TRBV19 and TRBJ1-1, is DGGITQSPKYLFRKEGQNVTLSCEQNLNHDAMYWYRQDPGQGLRLIYYSQIVNDFQKGDIAEGYSVSREKKESFPLTVTSAQKNPTAFYLCASSKKNTEAFFGQGTRLTVV.

The rearrangement uses TRBV2 and TRBJ2-7; D perhaps matches TRBD2 (5 bases). Germline CDR1 and CDR2: SNHLY and FYNNEI. V lost 5 bases and J 7 bases, leaving 24 bases between the germline ends. The CDR3 loop spans 16 amino acids. The CDR3 spells CASSIGADPVLGEQYF. CDR3 DNA sequence: TGTGCCAGCAGTATTGGAGCGGACCCGGTCCTGGGAGAGCAGTACTTC.

With respect to this clonotype: The CDR3 does not end in the conserved phenylalanine or tryptophan, so this is likely a read error. No DNA is shown, since the ends of the CDR3 on it are uncertain; the CDR3 is the one TCRdb lists. The chain uses TRBV2 and TRBJ2-7; whether TRBD2, the table's D call, matches the DNA was not checked. Germline CDR1 and CDR2: SNHLY and FYNNEI. The CDR3 length is 13 residues, termini included. The CDR3 is CASSDRTSGSCSI.

This clonotype has a handful of counts. This rearrangement joins TRBV24-1 to TRBJ1-2; TRBD1 matches 7 bases. The CDR3 extends over 13 amino acids. Germline trimming cut 1 base from V and 7 bases from J; bases unmatched to any gene: 2. Per germline, CDR1 KGHDR and CDR2 SFDVKD. The CDR3 region is CATSDFRGAGYTF. CDR3 sequence (DNA): TGTGCCACCAGTGATTTCAGGGGGGCTGGCTACACCTTC.

The chain links TRBV29-1 to TRBJ1-2; TRBD1 matches 8 bases. This CDR3 contains 12 residues. From germline, CDR1 is SQVTM and CDR2 ANQGSEA. V was pared by 3 bases and J by 8 bases, with 5 bases of the junction left unmatched. The CDR3 DNA reads as TGCAGCGTTGACAAACAGGGGGGAGGCTACACCTTC. Translating gives CSVDKQGGGYTF.

The genes are TRBV7-8 and TRBJ2-1; 8 bases are a match to TRBD1. Trimming at V came to 6 bases and at J to 4 bases, leaving 20 bases not matched to a gene. Germline V gene data show CDR1 as SGHVS and CDR2 as FQNEAQ. There are 19 residues in the CDR3. The CDR3 nucleotides are TGTGCCAGCAGTGACCCCGGCCCGGGCACAGGGGGTGATTACAATGAGCAGTTCTTC. Protein sequence: CASSDPGPGTGGDYNEQFF.

This clonotype appeared once. Since a much larger clone is just one base distant, this may be a read error. The V call is TRBV6-6, the J call TRBJ1-1; D is unclear. The CDR3 length is 14 residues. CDR1 and CDR2 (germline): MNHNY, SVGAGI (reference sequence). The CDR3 nucleotides read TGTGCCAGCATAGTCCGGGATTTGAGGACTGAAGTTTTCTTT. Its translation: CASIVRDLRTEVFF.

In regard to this clonotype: It may be a read error: a sequence one base away is much more abundant. The CDR3 ends on some other residue instead of the conserved phenylalanine or tryptophan, so this is likely a read error. The chain carries TRBV4-3 and TRBJ1-5, with a possible D match to TRBD1 (6 bases). The germline V gene has CDR1 LGHNA and CDR2 YSLEER. V lost 6 bases and J lost 5, with 17 bases in between. The CDR3 has 15 amino acids. The CDR3 sequence: CASSRLTGSDQPQHL. As DNA, the CDR3 is TGCGCCAGCAGTCGATTAACAGGGAGCGATCAGCCCCAGCATCTT.

V and J are TRBV9 and TRBJ2-1; D ambiguous. From germline, CDR1 is SGDLS and CDR2 YYNGEE. This CDR3 is built from 14 residues. Trimming removed 0 bases at V and 12 bases at J, with 16 bases between. The CDR3 loop is CASSVEMGLNGQFF. Written as DNA, the CDR3 is TGTGCCAGCAGCGTAGAGATGGGGTTGAACGGGCAGTTCTTC.